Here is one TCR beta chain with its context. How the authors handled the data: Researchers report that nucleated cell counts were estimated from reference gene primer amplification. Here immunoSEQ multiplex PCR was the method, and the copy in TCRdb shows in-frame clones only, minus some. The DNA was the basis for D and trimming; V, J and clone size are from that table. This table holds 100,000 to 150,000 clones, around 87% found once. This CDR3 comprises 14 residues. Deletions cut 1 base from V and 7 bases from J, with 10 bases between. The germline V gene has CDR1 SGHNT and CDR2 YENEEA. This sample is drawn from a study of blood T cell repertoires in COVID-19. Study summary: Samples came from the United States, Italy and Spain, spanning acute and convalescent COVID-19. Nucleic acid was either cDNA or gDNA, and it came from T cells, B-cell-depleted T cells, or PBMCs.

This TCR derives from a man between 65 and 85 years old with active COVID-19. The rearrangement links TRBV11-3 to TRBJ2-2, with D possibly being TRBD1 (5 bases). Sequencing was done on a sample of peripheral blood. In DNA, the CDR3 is TGTGCCAGCAGCTTAGGGGGCACCATCGGGGAGCTGTTTTTT. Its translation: CASSLGGTIGELFF.